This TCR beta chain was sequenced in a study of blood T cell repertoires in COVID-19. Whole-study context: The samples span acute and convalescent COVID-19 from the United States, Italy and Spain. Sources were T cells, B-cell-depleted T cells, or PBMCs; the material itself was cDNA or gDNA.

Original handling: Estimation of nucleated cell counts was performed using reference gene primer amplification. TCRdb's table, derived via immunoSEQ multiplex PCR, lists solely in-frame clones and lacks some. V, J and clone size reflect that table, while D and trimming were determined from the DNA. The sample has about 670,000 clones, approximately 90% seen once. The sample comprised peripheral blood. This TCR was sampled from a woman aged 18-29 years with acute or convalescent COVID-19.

CDR3 protein: CAAQEVVGNQPQHF. The CDR3 region has the DNA TGTGCCGCCCAGGAGGTGGTTGGCAATCAGCCCCAGCATTTT. The chain combines TRBV5-8 with TRBJ1-5; D is unclear. Per the germline V gene, CDR1 is SGHTS and CDR2 is YDEGEE. V was cut by 10 bases and J by 2 bases, with 16 bases left in between. CDR3 length equals 14 residues.